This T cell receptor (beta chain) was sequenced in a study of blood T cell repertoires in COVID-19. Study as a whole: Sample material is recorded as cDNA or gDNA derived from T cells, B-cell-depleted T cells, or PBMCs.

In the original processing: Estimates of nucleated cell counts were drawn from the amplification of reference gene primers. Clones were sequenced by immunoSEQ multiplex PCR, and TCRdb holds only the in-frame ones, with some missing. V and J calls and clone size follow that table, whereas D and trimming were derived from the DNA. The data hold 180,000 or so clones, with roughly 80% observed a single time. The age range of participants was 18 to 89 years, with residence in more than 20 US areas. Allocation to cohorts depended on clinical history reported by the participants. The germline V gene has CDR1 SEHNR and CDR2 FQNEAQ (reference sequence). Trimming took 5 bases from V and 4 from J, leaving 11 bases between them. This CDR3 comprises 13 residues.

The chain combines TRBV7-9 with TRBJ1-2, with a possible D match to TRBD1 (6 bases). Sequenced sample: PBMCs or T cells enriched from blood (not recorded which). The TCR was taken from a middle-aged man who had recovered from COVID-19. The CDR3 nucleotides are TGTGCCAGCAGCCAGAAACAGGGCTATGGCTACACCTTC. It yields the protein CASSQKQGYGYTF.